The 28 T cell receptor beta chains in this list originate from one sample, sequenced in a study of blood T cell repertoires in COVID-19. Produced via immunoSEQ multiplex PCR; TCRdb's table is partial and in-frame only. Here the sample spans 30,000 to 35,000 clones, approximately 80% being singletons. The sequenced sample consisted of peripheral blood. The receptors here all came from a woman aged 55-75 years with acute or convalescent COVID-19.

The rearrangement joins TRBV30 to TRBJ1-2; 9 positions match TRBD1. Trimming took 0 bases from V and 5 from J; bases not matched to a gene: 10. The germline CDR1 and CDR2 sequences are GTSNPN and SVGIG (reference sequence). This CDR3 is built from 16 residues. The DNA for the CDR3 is TGTGCCTGGAGTGTACCCTACAGGGGGCGCATGTATGGCTACACCTTC. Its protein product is CAWSVPYRGRMYGYTF.

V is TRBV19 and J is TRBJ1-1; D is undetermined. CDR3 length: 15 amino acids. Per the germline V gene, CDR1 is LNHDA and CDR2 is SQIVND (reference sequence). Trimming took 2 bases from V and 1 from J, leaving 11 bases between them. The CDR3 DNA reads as TGTGCCAGTAGTATAAGAGGGATTCAGAACACTGAAGCTTTCTTT. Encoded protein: CASSIRGIQNTEAFF.

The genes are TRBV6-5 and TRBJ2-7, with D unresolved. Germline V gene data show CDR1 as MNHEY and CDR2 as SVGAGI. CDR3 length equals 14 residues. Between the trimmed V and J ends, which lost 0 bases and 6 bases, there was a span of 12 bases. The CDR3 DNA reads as TGTGCCAGCAGTTACTCGATTCAGGTGGGCGAGCAGTACTTC. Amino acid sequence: CASSYSIQVGEQYF.

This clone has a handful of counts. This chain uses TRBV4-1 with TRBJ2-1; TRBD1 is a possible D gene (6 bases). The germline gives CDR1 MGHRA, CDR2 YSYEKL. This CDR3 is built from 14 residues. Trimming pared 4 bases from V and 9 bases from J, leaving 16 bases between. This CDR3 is CASSLIPGRGEQFF. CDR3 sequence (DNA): TGCGCCAGCAGCCTCATCCCAGGCAGGGGTGAGCAGTTCTTC.

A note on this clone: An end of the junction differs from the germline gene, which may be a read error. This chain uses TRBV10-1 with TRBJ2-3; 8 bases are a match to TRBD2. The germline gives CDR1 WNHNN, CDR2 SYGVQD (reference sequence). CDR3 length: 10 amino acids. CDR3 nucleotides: TGCGCCAGCAGTGCCCAGGGACTAGACTTT. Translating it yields CASSAQGLDF.

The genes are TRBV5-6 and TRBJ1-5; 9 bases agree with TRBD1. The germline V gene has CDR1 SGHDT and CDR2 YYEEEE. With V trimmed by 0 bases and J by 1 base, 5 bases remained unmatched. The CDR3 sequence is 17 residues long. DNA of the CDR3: TGTGCCAGCAGCTTGGGGATGGGACAGGGAAGCAATCAGCCCCAGCATTTT. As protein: CASSLGMGQGSNQPQHF.

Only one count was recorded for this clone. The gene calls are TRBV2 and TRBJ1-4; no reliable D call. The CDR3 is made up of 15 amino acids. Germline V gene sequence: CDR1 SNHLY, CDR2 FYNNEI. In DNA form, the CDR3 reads TGTGCGACGGGAGCAGGCATCGCCACTAATGAAAAACTGTTTTTT. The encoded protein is CATGAGIATNEKLFF. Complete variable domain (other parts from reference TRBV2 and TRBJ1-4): EPEVTQTPSHQVTQMGQEVILRCVPISNHLYFYWYRQILGQKVEFLVSFYNNEISEKSEIFDDQFSVERPDGSNFTLKIRSTKLEDSAMYFCATGAGIATNEKLFFGSGTQLSVL.

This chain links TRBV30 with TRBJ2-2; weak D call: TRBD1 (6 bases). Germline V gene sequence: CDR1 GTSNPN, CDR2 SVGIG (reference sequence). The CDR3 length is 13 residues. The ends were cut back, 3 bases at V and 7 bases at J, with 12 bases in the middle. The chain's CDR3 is CAWSGQSGGELFF. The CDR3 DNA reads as TGTGCCTGGAGCGGACAGTCCGGCGGGGAGCTGTTTTTT.

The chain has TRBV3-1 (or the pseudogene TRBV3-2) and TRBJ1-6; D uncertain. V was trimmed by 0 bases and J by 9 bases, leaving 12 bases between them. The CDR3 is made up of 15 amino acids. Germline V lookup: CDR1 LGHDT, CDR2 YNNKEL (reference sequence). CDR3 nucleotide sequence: TGTGCCAGCAGCCAAGATTTCTCGGGGTCTTCACCCCTCCACTTT. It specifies CASSQDFSGSSPLHF.

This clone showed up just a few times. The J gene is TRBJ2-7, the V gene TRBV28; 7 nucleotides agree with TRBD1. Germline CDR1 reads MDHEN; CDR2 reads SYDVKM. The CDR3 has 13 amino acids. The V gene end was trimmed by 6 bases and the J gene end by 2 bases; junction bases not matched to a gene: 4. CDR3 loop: CASRDQGAYEQYF. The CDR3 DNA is TGTGCCAGCAGGGATCAGGGGGCCTACGAGCAGTACTTC.

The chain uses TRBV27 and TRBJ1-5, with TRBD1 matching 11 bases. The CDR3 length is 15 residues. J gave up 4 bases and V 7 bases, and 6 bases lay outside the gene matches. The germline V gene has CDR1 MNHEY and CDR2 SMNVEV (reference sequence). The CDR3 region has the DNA TGTGCCAGCAACCCCGGGACAGGGGGAAATCAGCCCCAGCATTTT. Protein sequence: CASNPGTGGNQPQHF.

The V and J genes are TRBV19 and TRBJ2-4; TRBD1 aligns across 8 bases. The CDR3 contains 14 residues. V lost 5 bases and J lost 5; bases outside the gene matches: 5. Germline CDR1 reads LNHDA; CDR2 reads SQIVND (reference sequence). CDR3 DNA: TGTGCCAGTAGTGGCGGGACAGGAGAAAACATTCAGTACTTC. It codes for CASSGGTGENIQYF.

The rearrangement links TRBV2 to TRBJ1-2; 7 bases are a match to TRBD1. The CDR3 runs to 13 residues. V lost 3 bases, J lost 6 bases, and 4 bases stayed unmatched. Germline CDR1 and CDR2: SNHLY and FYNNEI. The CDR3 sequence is CASSDPGQNGYTF. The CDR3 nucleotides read TGTGCCAGCAGTGATCCGGGACAGAATGGCTACACCTTC.

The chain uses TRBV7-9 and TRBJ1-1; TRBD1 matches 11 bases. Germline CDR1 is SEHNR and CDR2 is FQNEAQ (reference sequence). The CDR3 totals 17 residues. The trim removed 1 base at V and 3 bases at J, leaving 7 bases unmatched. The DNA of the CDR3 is TGTGCCAGCAGCTTAGAATGGACAGGGGGCGCGGACACTGAAGCTTTCTTT. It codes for CASSLEWTGGADTEAFF.

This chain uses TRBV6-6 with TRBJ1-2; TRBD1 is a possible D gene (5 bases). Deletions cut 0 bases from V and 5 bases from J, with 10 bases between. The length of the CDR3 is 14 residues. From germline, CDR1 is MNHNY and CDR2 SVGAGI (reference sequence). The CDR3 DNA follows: TGTGCCAGCAGTTACTCGACGGGGGGGTATGGCTACACCTTC. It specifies CASSYSTGGYGYTF.

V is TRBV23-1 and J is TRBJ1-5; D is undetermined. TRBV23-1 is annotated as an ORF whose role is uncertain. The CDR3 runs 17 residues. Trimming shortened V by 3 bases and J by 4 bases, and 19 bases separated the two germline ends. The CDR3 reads CASSHGRLYSSNQPQHF. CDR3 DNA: TGCGCCAGCAGTCACGGCCGTCTCTATAGCAGTAATCAGCCCCAGCATTTT.

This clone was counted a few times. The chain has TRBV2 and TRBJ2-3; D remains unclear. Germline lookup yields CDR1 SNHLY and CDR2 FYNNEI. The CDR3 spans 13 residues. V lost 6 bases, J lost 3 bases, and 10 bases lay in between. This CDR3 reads CASRSFLTDTQYF. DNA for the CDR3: TGTGCCAGCAGGAGTTTCTTGACAGATACGCAGTATTTT. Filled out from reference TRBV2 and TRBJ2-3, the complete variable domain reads EPEVTQTPSHQVTQMGQEVILRCVPISNHLYFYWYRQILGQKVEFLVSFYNNEISEKSEIFDDQFSVERPDGSNFTLKIRSTKLEDSAMYFCASRSFLTDTQYFGPGTRLTVL.

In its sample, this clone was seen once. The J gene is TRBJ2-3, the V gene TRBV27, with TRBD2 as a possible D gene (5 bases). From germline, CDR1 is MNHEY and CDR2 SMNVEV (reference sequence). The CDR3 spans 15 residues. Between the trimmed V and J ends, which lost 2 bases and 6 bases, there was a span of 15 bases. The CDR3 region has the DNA TGTGCCAGCAGTTTAATTAGGTCCAGAGGGGATACGCAGTATTTT. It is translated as CASSLIRSRGDTQYF.

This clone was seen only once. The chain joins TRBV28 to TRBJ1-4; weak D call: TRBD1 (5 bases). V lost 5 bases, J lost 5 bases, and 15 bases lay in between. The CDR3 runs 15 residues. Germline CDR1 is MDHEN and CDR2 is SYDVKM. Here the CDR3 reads CASSPSGGANEKLFF. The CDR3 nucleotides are TGTGCCAGCAGTCCCTCAGGAGGGGCCAATGAAAAACTGTTTTTT.

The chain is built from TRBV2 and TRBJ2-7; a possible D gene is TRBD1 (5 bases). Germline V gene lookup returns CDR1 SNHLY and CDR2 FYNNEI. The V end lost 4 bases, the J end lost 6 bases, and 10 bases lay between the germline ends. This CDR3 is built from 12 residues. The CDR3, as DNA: TGTGCCAGCAGTGTTTCTGGGGCCGAGCAGTACTTC. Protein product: CASSVSGAEQYF.

The CDR3 reads CASSLLAGGDYEQYF. CDR3 in DNA: TGTGCCAGCAGTTTACTAGCGGGGGGAGACTACGAGCAGTACTTC. This rearrangement joins TRBV2 to TRBJ2-7; the match to TRBD2 covers 12 bases. This CDR3 has 15 amino acids. Germline assignment: CDR1 SNHLY and CDR2 FYNNEI. Trimming cost V 5 bases and J 3 bases; bases outside gene matches: 5.

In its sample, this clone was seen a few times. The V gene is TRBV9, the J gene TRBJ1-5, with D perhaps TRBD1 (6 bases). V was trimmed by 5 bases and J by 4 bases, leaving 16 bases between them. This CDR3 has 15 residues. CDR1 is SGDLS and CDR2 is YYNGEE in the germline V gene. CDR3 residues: CASSESGQPNQPQHF. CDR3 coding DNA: TGTGCCAGCAGTGAGTCTGGACAGCCTAATCAGCCCCAGCATTTT.

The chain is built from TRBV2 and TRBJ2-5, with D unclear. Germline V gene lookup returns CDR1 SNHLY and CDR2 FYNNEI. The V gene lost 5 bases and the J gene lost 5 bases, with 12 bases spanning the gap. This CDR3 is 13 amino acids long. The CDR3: CASSSLRVETQYF. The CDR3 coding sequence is TGTGCCAGCAGTTCCCTCCGTGTCGAGACCCAGTACTTC.

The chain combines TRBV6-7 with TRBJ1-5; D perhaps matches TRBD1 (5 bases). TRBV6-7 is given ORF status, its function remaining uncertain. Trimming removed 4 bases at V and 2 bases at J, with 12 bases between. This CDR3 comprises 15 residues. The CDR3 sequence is CASSCDLQGNQPQHF. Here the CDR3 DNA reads TGTGCCAGCAGTTGCGACCTACAGGGCAATCAGCCCCAGCATTTT.

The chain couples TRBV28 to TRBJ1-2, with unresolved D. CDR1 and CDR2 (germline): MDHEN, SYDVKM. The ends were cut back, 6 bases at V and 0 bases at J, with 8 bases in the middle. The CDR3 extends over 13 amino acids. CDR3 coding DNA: TGTGCCAGCAGCGACATCCCTAACTATGGCTACACCTTC. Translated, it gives CASSDIPNYGYTF.

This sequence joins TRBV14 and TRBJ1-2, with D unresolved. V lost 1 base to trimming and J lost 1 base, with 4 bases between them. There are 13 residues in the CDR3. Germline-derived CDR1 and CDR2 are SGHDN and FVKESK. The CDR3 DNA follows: TGTGCCAGCAGCCAAGCAGTTAACTATGGCTACACCTTC. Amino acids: CASSQAVNYGYTF.

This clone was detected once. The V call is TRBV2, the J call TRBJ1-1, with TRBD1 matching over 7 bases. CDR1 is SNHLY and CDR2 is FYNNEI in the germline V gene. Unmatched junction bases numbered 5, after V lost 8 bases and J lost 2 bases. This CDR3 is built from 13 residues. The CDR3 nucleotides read TGTGCCAGCTCGACAGGGTTAAACACTGAAGCTTTCTTT. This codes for CASSTGLNTEAFF. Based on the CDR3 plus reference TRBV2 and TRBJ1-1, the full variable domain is EPEVTQTPSHQVTQMGQEVILRCVPISNHLYFYWYRQILGQKVEFLVSFYNNEISEKSEIFDDQFSVERPDGSNFTLKIRSTKLEDSAMYFCASSTGLNTEAFFGQGTRLTVV.

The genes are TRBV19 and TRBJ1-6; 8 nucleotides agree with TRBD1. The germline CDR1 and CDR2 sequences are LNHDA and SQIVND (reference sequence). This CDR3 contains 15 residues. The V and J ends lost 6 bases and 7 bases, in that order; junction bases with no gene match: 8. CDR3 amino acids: CASSPDRGQNSPLHF. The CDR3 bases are TGTGCCAGTAGCCCCGACAGGGGACAGAATTCACCCCTCCACTTT.